This TCR beta chain was documented in a study of regulatory T cells in long-lasting Graves disease. In its sample, this clonotype was seen many times. Indicated time point: newly diagnosed GD, antithyroid drugs for less than 3 months. From PBMCs, RNA was extracted and then used to make the TCR library. Trimming removed 0 bases at V and 4 bases at J, with 16 bases between. Per the germline V gene, CDR1 is DFQATT and CDR2 is SNEGSKA (reference sequence). This CDR3 contains 16 residues. For TCR beta, libraries came from iRepertoire HTBI primers and Arm-PCR of CDR3 regions. TCRdb ran MiXCR on the multiplex PCR reads and lists one entry per CDR3 protein. The sample lists hundreds of thousands of distinct CDR3 sequences, 15% to 20% occurring once. This sample also appeared in a second study, on T cells in Graves' hyperthyroidism and ophthalmopathy. As that report states: The primer set for the first-round RT-PCR of the TCR CDR3 was HTBI.

The starting material was peripheral blood mononuclear cells (PBMCs), obtained at new diagnosis, from a patient treated with antithyroid drugs. The receptor was isolated from a middle-aged woman with Graves disease. This rearrangement joins TRBV20-1 to TRBJ1-5; no clear D. CDR3 loop: CSARDMSGGNNQPQHF. For the CDR3, the DNA is TGCAGTGCTAGAGATATGAGCGGAGGAAATAATCAGCCCCAGCATTTT.